Listed below are T cell receptor beta chains from one sample, sequenced in a study of cytomegalovirus exposure and HLA in healthy donors. Libraries were prepared by immunoSEQ multiplex PCR; TCRdb keeps only in-frame clonotypes and omits some of them. The data hold about 120,000 clones, with around 87% observed a single time. The sequenced material came from PBMCs. The receptors were sampled from a woman between 18 and 30 years old in good health and CMV-seropositive. The CDR3 runs from the conserved cysteine through the conserved F or W. The D gene is left open where the match is weak. A row's size may be missing; if present it is once, few, many or a size class.

NA	TRBV5-6	TRBD1	TRBJ1-3	CASSFLGQGAGNTIYF
NA	TRBV5-4	NA	TRBJ1-1	CASSLERLNTEAFF
NA	TRBV7-2	TRBD2	TRBJ2-1	CASSLAGTSGINEQFF
NA	TRBV6-1	NA	TRBJ2-3	CASSYGGSDTQYF
NA	TRBV7-3	TRBD2	TRBJ2-3	CASSLSGGRDTQYF
NA	TRBV5-4	NA	TRBJ2-3	CASSLRGTDTQYF
NA	TRBV5-1	NA	TRBJ2-5	CASSLKGATQETQYF
once	TRBV15	TRBD1	TRBJ1-4	CATRNRGNEKLFF
NA	TRBV30	NA	TRBJ1-4	CAWSVSENEKLFF
NA	TRBV5-8	TRBD1	TRBJ2-7	CASSRNRGRNEQYF
NA	TRBV7-6	NA	TRBJ2-3	CASSLQGSDTQYF
NA	TRBV5-6	NA	TRBJ2-1	CASSLDSVYNEQFF
NA	TRBV5-6	TRBD2	TRBJ2-2	CASSLKDGGTNTGELFF
NA	TRBV9	NA	TRBJ1-1	CASSAGATSTEAFF
NA	TRBV18	TRBD2	TRBJ2-2	CASSLTSGSTGELFF
once	TRBV5-8	NA	TRBJ1-1	CASSRPWANTEAFF
NA	TRBV7-8	NA	TRBJ2-7	CASSLVLGQGYEQYF
NA	TRBV6-1	NA	TRBJ2-3	CASSEKGLGGRITDTQYF
NA	TRBV10-1	NA	TRBJ1-6	CASLPILRSSYNSPLHF
NA	TRBV18	NA	TRBJ1-4	CASSVATNEKLFF
NA	TRBV2	NA	TRBJ1-5	CASKGISNQPQHF
NA	TRBV6-5	NA	TRBJ2-7	CASRTTSYEQYF
NA	TRBV7-8	TRBD2	TRBJ2-7	CASSAFRLPGLVRSYEQYF
once	TRBV25-1	NA	TRBJ2-7	CASSECEDCEQYF
NA	TRBV15	TRBD1	TRBJ1-5	CATSSKQGQPQHF
NA	TRBV11-2	TRBD2	TRBJ2-5	CASSARLAGAQETQYF
NA	TRBV30	TRBD2	TRBJ2-2	CAWSVLAGALNTGELFF
few	TRBV5-1	TRBD1	TRBJ2-2	CASMDRGGISGELFF
NA	TRBV19	TRBD1	TRBJ1-3	CASSPQTGGSGNTIYF
NA	TRBV20-1	NA	TRBJ2-3	CSASIADTQYF
NA	TRBV6-5	NA	TRBJ2-1	CASSSGRGIDEQFF
NA	TRBV5-1	NA	TRBJ2-7	CASSAQGTGSHEQYF
NA	TRBV5-1	NA	TRBJ1-2	CASSLGTVAVGWMTF